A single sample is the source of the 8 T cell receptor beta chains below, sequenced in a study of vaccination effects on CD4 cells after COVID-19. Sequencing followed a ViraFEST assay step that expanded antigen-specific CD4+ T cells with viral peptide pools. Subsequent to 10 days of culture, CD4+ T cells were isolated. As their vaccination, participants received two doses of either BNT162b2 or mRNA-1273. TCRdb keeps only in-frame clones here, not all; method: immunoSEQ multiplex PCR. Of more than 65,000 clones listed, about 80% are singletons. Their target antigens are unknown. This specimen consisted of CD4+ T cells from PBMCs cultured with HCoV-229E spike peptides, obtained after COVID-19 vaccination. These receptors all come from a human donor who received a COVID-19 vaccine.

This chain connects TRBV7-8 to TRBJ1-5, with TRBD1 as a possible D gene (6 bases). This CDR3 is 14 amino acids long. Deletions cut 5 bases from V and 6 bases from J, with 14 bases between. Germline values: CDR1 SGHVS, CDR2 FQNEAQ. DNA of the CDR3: TGTGCCAGCAGCAAAGTACAGGGCGTTCAGCCCCAGCATTTT. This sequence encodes CASSKVQGVQPQHF.

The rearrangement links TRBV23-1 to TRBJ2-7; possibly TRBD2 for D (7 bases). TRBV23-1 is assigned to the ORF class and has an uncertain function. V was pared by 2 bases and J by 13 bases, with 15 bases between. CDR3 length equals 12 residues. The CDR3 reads CASSQPCPGGYV. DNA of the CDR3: TGCGCCAGCAGTCAACCCTGCCCGGGGGGCTACGTC.

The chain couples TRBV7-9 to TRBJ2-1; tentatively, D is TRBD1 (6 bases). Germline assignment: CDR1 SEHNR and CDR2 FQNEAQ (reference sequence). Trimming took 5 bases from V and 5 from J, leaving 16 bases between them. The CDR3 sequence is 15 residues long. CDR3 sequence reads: CASSPQGTRNNEQFF. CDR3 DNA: TGTGCCAGCAGCCCACAGGGCACCCGGAACAATGAGCAGTTCTTC.

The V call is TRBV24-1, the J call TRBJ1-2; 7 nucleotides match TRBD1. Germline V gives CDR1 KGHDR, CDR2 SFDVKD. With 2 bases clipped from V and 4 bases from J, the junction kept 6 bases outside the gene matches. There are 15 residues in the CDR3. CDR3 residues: CATSDSKTGFYGYTF. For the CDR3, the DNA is TGTGCCACCAGTGATTCGAAGACAGGGTTCTATGGCTACACCTTC.

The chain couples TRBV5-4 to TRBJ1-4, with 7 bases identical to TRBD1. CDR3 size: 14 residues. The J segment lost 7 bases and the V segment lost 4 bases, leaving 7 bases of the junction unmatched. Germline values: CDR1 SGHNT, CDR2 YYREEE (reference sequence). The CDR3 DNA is TGTGCCAGCAGCCACGACAGGGAAGGTGAAAAACTGTTTTTT. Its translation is CASSHDREGEKLFF.

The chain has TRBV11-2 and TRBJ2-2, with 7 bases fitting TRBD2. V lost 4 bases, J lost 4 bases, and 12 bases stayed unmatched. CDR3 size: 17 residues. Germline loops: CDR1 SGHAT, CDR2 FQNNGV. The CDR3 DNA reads TGTGCCAGCAGCTACCCTGCGGCTAGCGGAATCACCGGGGAGCTGTTTTTT. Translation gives CASSYPAASGITGELFF.

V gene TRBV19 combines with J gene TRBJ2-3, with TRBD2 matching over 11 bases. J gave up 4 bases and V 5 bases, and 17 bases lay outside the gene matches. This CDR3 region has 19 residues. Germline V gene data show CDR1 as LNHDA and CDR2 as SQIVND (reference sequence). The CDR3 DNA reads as TGTGCCAGTAGTTCGCCCCCGGGACTAGCGGACTCTGGGGCAGATACGCAGTATTTT. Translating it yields CASSSPPGLADSGADTQYF. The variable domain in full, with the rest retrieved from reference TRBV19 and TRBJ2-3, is DGGITQSPKYLFRKEGQNVTLSCEQNLNHDAMYWYRQDPGQGLRLIYYSQIVNDFQKGDIAEGYSVSREKKESFPLTVTSAQKNPTAFYLCASSSPPGLADSGADTQYFGPGTRLTVL.

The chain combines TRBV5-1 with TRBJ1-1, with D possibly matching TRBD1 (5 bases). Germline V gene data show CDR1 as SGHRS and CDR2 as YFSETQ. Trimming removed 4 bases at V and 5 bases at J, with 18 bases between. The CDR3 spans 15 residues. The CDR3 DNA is TGCGCCAGCAGCATCGGTGGGGCTACGGGGACTGAAGCTTTCTTT. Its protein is CASSIGGATGTEAFF. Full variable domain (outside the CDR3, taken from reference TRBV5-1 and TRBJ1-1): KAGVTQTPRYLIKTRGQQVTLSCSPISGHRSVSWYQQTPGQGLQFLFEYFSETQRNKGNFPGRFSGRQFSNSRSEMNVSTLELGDSALYLCASSIGGATGTEAFFGQGTRLTVV.